Presented here are 28 T cell receptor beta chains from one specimen sequenced in a study of T cells in Graves' hyperthyroidism and ophthalmopathy. TCR beta CDR3 regions were amplified from RNA. RT-PCR in the first round (using the HTBI primer set) targeted the TCR CDR3. One entry per CDR3 protein results from TCRdb running MiXCR on the multiplex PCR reads. The sample contains 350,000 to 450,000 distinct CDR3 sequences, about a sixth of which appear only once. Sample: blood. The receptor set was obtained from a woman aged 30 to 39 with Graves' hyperthyroidism that later progressed to Graves' ophthalmopathy.

This clonotype has more than one count but fewer than ten. The chain recombines TRBV29-1 with TRBJ1-5; perhaps TRBD1 as D (6 bases). The CDR3 has 13 amino acids. Germline V lookup: CDR1 SQVTM, CDR2 ANQGSEA. Trimming took 4 bases from V and 7 from J, leaving 14 bases between them. CDR3 nucleotides: TGCAGCGTTGGAGGCAGGGGAGGCCAGCCCCAGCATTTT. Its protein product is CSVGGRGGQPQHF.

The chain employs TRBV20-1 and TRBJ2-7; D ambiguous. CDR1 DFQATT and CDR2 SNEGSKA come from the germline V gene (reference sequence). V was clipped by 4 bases and J by 2 bases, with 3 bases between them. The CDR3 has 10 residues. The CDR3 loop is CSATPYEQYF. CDR3 bases: TGCAGTGCTACCCCCTACGAGCAGTACTTC.

This clonotype was counted many times. This sequence joins TRBV7-8 and TRBJ2-4, with D perhaps given as TRBD1 or TRBD2 (5 bases each). Germline lookup yields CDR1 SGHVS and CDR2 FQNEAQ. V lost 3 bases, J lost 6 bases, and 15 bases lay in between. The CDR3 consists of 15 residues. The CDR3 bases are TGTGCCAGCAGCTTTTCCGGGACGGAGTTAAACATTCAGTACTTC. Translated, it gives CASSFSGTELNIQYF.

In this sample, this clonotype turned up many times. The chain uses TRBV6-1 and TRBJ1-1, with TRBD1 matching over 7 bases. The trim removed 7 bases at V and 1 base at J, leaving 3 bases unmatched. The CDR3 contains 13 residues. Germline V gene sequence: CDR1 MNHNS, CDR2 SASEGT. CDR3 bases: TGTGCCAGCAAAGACAGGGAGAACACTGAAGCTTTCTTT. It translates to CASKDRENTEAFF.

This clonotype was recorded a few times. This sequence joins TRBV20-1 and TRBJ1-3; weak D call: TRBD1 (5 bases). Germline loops: CDR1 DFQATT, CDR2 SNEGSKA (reference sequence). The CDR3 sequence is 12 residues long. V lost 8 bases and J 2 bases, leaving 10 bases between the germline ends. CDR3 sequence: CSIREPGNTIYF. The CDR3 region has the DNA TGCAGTATCAGGGAACCTGGAAACACCATATATTTT.

The chain recombines TRBV6-1 with TRBJ2-5, with TRBD1 matching 8 bases. From germline, CDR1 is MNHNS and CDR2 SASEGT. This CDR3 has 15 residues. The V gene end was trimmed by 5 bases and the J gene end by 5 bases; junction bases not matched to a gene: 10. Written as DNA, the CDR3 is TGTGCCAGCAGTTTTCCCCAGGGGGCGGATGAGACCCAGTACTTC. Its translation: CASSFPQGADETQYF.

This clonotype was observed a handful of times. The chain uses TRBV4-2 and TRBJ2-7; 10 bases map to TRBD2. V shed 0 bases, J shed 6 bases, and the junction held 8 bases outside the gene matches. The CDR3 loop spans 16 amino acids. Germline V lookup: CDR1 LGHNA, CDR2 YNFKEQ. In DNA, the CDR3 is TGTGCCAGCAGCCAAGATCACAGCGGGGGGGCCCCCGAGCAGTACTTC. Translation: CASSQDHSGGAPEQYF.

This clonotype was seen at least ten times. The rearrangement uses TRBV7-2 and TRBJ2-1; 8 nucleotides line up with TRBD1. Per the germline V gene, CDR1 is SGHTA and CDR2 is FQGNSA. The CDR3 loop spans 18 amino acids. Trimming took 0 bases from V and 4 from J; bases not matched to a gene: 11. In DNA, the CDR3 is TGTGCCAGCAGCTTAGCAGGACAGGGAAACACCTTTTACAATGAGCAGTTCTTC. The encoded protein is CASSLAGQGNTFYNEQFF.

This clonotype has only a few counts. The chain is built from TRBV13 and TRBJ2-3; 8 bases agree with TRBD2. V shed 6 bases, J shed 0 bases, and the junction held 8 bases outside the gene matches. The CDR3 is 16 residues long. The germline V gene encodes CDR1 PRHDT and CDR2 FYEKMQ (reference sequence). Here the CDR3 reads CASRYRTSRSTDTQYF. CDR3 nucleotide sequence: TGTGCCAGCAGATATAGGACTAGCCGAAGCACAGATACGCAGTATTTT.

Only a few counts were recorded for this clonotype. The CDR3 DNA reads TGTGCCAGCAGTGACGGGACAGGGGGAGATACGCAGTATTTT. Amino acids: CASSDGTGGDTQYF. The chain carries TRBV6-4 and TRBJ2-3; 11 bases align to TRBD1. The CDR3 has 14 amino acids. Germline CDR1 reads MRHNA; CDR2 reads SNTAGT. With V trimmed by 2 bases and J by 5 bases, 0 bases remained unmatched.

The rearrangement joins TRBV10-3 to TRBJ1-5; a weak D match, TRBD1 (5 bases). The CDR3 is 16 residues long. Germline CDR1 is ENHRY and CDR2 is SYGVKD. V was trimmed by 2 bases and J by 4 bases, leaving 15 bases between them. CDR3 residues: CAISEGPRDLNQPQHF. CDR3 coding DNA: TGTGCCATCAGTGAGGGACCCCGGGACCTTAATCAGCCCCAGCATTTT.

This clonotype was seen ten or more times. V gene TRBV27 combines with J gene TRBJ1-2; 7 positions match TRBD1. From germline, CDR1 is MNHEY and CDR2 SMNVEV (reference sequence). V trimming: 6 bases; J trimming: 2 bases; junction bases outside the gene matches: 6. The CDR3 has 14 residues. The DNA of the CDR3 is TGTGCCAGCAGGGTGACAGGGTCAAACTATGGCTACACCTTC. Amino acids: CASRVTGSNYGYTF.

The gene calls are TRBV10-3 and TRBJ1-3; TRBD1 matches 7 bases. From germline, CDR1 is ENHRY and CDR2 SYGVKD. CDR3 length equals 16 residues. V lost 4 bases, J lost 0 bases, and 6 bases stayed unmatched. In DNA, the CDR3 is TGTGCCATCAGTGTTGGAGGGGGCTTCTCTGGAAACACCATATATTTT. It specifies CAISVGGGFSGNTIYF.

This clonotype was counted at least ten times. The chain carries TRBV5-1 and TRBJ1-2; perhaps TRBD1 as D (5 bases). This CDR3 is built from 13 residues. In germline, CDR1 is SGHRS, CDR2 YFSETQ. Between the trimmed V and J ends, which lost 8 bases and 4 bases, there was a span of 15 bases. The chain's CDR3 is CASQSRAGYGYTF. Here the CDR3 DNA reads TGCGCCAGTCAAAGCAGGGCTGGCTATGGCTACACCTTC. Variable domain in full (rest from reference TRBV5-1 and TRBJ1-2): KAGVTQTPRYLIKTRGQQVTLSCSPISGHRSVSWYQQTPGQGLQFLFEYFSETQRNKGNFPGRFSGRQFSNSRSEMNVSTLELGDSALYLCASQSRAGYGYTFGSGTRLTVV.

This clonotype has more than one count but fewer than ten. The rearrangement uses TRBV28 and TRBJ1-5, with D unclear. The V gene lost 3 bases and the J gene lost 2 bases, with 17 bases spanning the gap. CDR3 length: 17 residues. Looked up from germline, CDR1 is MDHEN and CDR2 is SYDVKM. CDR3 protein: CASSFIPEGSGNQPQHF. In DNA, the CDR3 is TGTGCCAGCAGTTTCATCCCGGAGGGATCTGGCAATCAGCCCCAGCATTTT.

There are many counts of this clonotype. The chain carries TRBV13 and TRBJ2-7, with TRBD2 as a possible D gene (7 bases). Per germline, CDR1 PRHDT and CDR2 FYEKMQ (reference sequence). Deletions cut 5 bases from V and 4 bases from J, with 15 bases between. The CDR3 spans 14 residues. CDR3 residues: CASSKGDYLYEQYF. CDR3 DNA: TGTGCCAGCAGCAAGGGGGACTATTTGTACGAGCAGTACTTC.

J is TRBJ2-3 and V is TRBV20-1; 7 nucleotides agree with TRBD1. This CDR3 comprises 15 residues. The ends lost 5 bases at V and 7 bases at J; junction bases unmatched: 15. The germline gives CDR1 DFQATT, CDR2 SNEGSKA (reference sequence). The CDR3 bases are TGCAGTGCTGAGGGGGCGACTCGGGACCTAAATACGCAGTATTTT. Its translation: CSAEGATRDLNTQYF.

Many counts were recorded for this clonotype. The chain combines TRBV2 with TRBJ2-1; a weak D match, TRBD2 (6 bases). This CDR3 contains 15 residues. Germline CDR1 reads SNHLY; CDR2 reads FYNNEI. The V end was cut by 6 bases, the J end by 5 bases, with 17 bases between. The CDR3 loop is CASRGRGSPNNEQFF. CDR3 coding DNA: TGTGCCAGCAGGGGACGGGGGAGCCCGAACAATGAGCAGTTCTTC.

This clonotype occurred many times. V is TRBV7-9 and J is TRBJ2-2, with a weak D call TRBD2 (6 bases). V gave up 4 bases and J gave up 7 bases, with 10 bases separating them. The CDR3 covers 13 residues. The germline CDR1 and CDR2 sequences are SEHNR and FQNEAQ (reference sequence). CDR3 coding DNA: TGTGCCAGCAGCTACGCGGGATTCGGGGAGCTGTTTTTT. This sequence encodes CASSYAGFGELFF.

This clonotype was detected many times. V usage is TRBV28 and J usage is TRBJ2-7; a weak D match, TRBD2 (7 bases). CDR1 MDHEN and CDR2 SYDVKM come from the germline V gene. The CDR3 covers 14 residues. V lost 3 bases, J lost 7 bases, and 16 bases lay in between. The CDR3 DNA follows: TGTGCCAGCAGTTTGAGGGGGGGCGGCGGTGAGCAGTACTTC. This encodes CASSLRGGGGEQYF.

This clonotype was found many times. This chain links TRBV19 with TRBJ2-2; the D gene is possibly TRBD1 (6 bases). V lost 6 bases, J lost 7 bases, and 12 bases lay in between. The CDR3 sequence is 13 residues long. The germline gives CDR1 LNHDA, CDR2 SQIVND (reference sequence). CDR3 residues: CASSIQGNGELFF. DNA for the CDR3: TGTGCCAGTAGCATACAGGGAAACGGGGAGCTGTTTTTT.

A note on this clonotype: This may be a read error: a much more frequent sequence differs by one nucleotide. The chain has TRBV20-1 and TRBJ2-4; D is perhaps TRBD1 (5 bases). Per the germline V gene, CDR1 is DFQATT and CDR2 is SNEGSKA (reference sequence). With 7 bases removed from V and 0 bases from J, the gap between germline ends came to 10 bases. This CDR3 spans 13 amino acids. As DNA, the CDR3 is TGCAGTGTAGGGGTCATAGCCAAAAACATTCAGTACTTC. Encoded protein: CSVGVIAKNIQYF.

This clonotype appeared a few times. The J gene is TRBJ1-5, the V gene TRBV20-1; D not resolved. Germline V gives CDR1 DFQATT, CDR2 SNEGSKA (reference sequence). V lost 6 bases and J 6 bases, leaving 15 bases between the germline ends. The CDR3 totals 13 residues. In DNA form, the CDR3 reads TGCAGTGCCAAGACACTTCCAACTCAGCCCCAGCATTTT. Protein product: CSAKTLPTQPQHF.

This clonotype has at least ten counts. The chain carries TRBV6-5 and TRBJ1-5; D unresolved. The germline V and J ends were trimmed by 6 bases and 0 bases, with 12 bases remaining between them. The CDR3 is 15 amino acids. Germline loops: CDR1 MNHEY, CDR2 SVGAGI. This CDR3 is CASRPDGYSNQPQHF. The CDR3, as DNA: TGTGCCAGCAGACCTGACGGATATAGCAATCAGCCCCAGCATTTT.

This clonotype was counted at least ten times. The chain is built from TRBV2 and TRBJ2-3, with no clear D. The length of the CDR3 is 15 residues. Germline assignment: CDR1 SNHLY and CDR2 FYNNEI. Trimming shortened V by 4 bases and J by 2 bases, and 13 bases separated the two germline ends. The CDR3 coding sequence is TGTGCCAGCAGTGCGGACGGAAGAGTCACAGATACGCAGTATTTT. Its protein product is CASSADGRVTDTQYF.

There are a few counts of this clonotype. The rearrangement links TRBV27 to TRBJ1-4, with TRBD1 as a possible D gene (6 bases). V dropped 1 base and J dropped 5 bases, with 11 bases sitting between them. Germline CDR1 is MNHEY and CDR2 is SMNVEV (reference sequence). The CDR3 covers 15 residues. The CDR3 bases are TGTGCCAGCAGTTTATATGGACAGCGGAATGAAAAACTGTTTTTT. Amino acids: CASSLYGQRNEKLFF.

This clonotype was observed a few times. The rearrangement joins TRBV5-1 to TRBJ2-7, with TRBD2 matching over 13 bases. CDR1 and CDR2 (germline): SGHRS, YFSETQ. The trim removed 0 bases at V and 5 bases at J, leaving 5 bases unmatched. This CDR3 is 16 amino acids long. Written as DNA, the CDR3 is TGCGCCAGCAGCTTGGAGGGACTAGCGGGAAACCACGAGCAGTACTTC. Translating it yields CASSLEGLAGNHEQYF. The full variable domain, rest sourced from reference TRBV5-1 and TRBJ2-7, is KAGVTQTPRYLIKTRGQQVTLSCSPISGHRSVSWYQQTPGQGLQFLFEYFSETQRNKGNFPGRFSGRQFSNSRSEMNVSTLELGDSALYLCASSLEGLAGNHEQYFGPGTRLTVT.

V gene TRBV19 combines with J gene TRBJ2-3; TRBD1 might be the D (5 bases). The V end was cut by 7 bases, the J end by 4 bases, with 15 bases between. Per germline, CDR1 LNHDA and CDR2 SQIVND (reference sequence). The CDR3 totals 14 residues. CDR3 sequence (DNA): TGTGCCAGTAAGGGTTCCGGACATCCAGATACGCAGTATTTT. Amino acid sequence: CASKGSGHPDTQYF.